This T cell receptor (beta chain) is drawn from a study of blood T cells in healthy people across ages. The use of a sample-barcoded 5' primer and a J-beta primer mix characterized a second PCR of roughly 6 to 11 cycles. Tags on each cDNA molecule came from a template-switch adaptor with 12 random nucleotides. TCRdb re-called the 5' RACE reads with MiXCR, one entry per CDR3 protein. The sample carries fewer than 700,000 distinct CDR3 sequences, roughly two fifths recorded once. Study results and limitations: The study could not conclusively compare naive and antigen-experienced cells, given its unsorted PBMCs. Higher diversity and more naive CD4+ cells were features of long-lived donors, compared to aged donors.

Note on this clonotype: Its antigen is not known.

This CDR3 is built from 15 residues. The ends were cut back, 2 bases at V and 6 bases at J, with 16 bases in the middle. CDR1 is MNHEY, CDR2 SVGEGT, per germline. The rearrangement links TRBV6-2 or TRBV6-3 to TRBJ2-5, with D perhaps TRBD1 (6 bases). The sample comprised blood. The TCR sequence derives from a man older than 75 in good health. The CDR3 nucleotides read TGTGCCAGCAGTTACGGGGGACAAAGCCGGCAGACCCAGTACTTC. It specifies CASSYGGQSRQTQYF.